These 10 T cell receptor beta chains came from one sample sequenced in a study of T cell clonality in common variable immunodeficiency. Study results and limitations: Reportedly, TCR beta sequences from common variable immunodeficiency showed fewer deletions and N-nucleotide insertions.

Assay: immunoSEQ multiplex PCR; the TCRdb copy retains only in-frame clones and omits some. The sample includes almost 20,000 clones, none of them occurring once. These receptors lack a known antigen. Sequences were obtained from peripheral blood mononuclear cells. These receptors were collected from a human donor with common variable immunodeficiency.

This clone came up many times. The CDR3 extends 3 residues past the end of the read, so its final part is completed from the germline J gene. The chain combines TRBV20-1 with TRBJ1-1, with D maybe TRBD1 (6 bases). The CDR3 is 14 residues long. Germline values: CDR1 DFQATT, CDR2 SNEGSKA (reference sequence). V was shortened by 0 bases and J by 4 bases, with 12 bases between the two germline ends. The CDR3 bases that were read are TGCAGTGCTAGAGAGCACAGGGAGGGCACTGAA. This sequence encodes CSAREHREGTE. The whole CDR3 sequence reads CSAREHREGTEAFF.

The table lists this clone with many counts. The read stops 3 residues short of the end of the CDR3; the missing end is completed from the germline J gene. V and J are TRBV20-1 and TRBJ2-1; D may be TRBD1 (5 bases). The germline CDR1 and CDR2 sequences are DFQATT and SNEGSKA (reference sequence). The CDR3 sequence is 14 residues long. Trimming pared 3 bases from V and 0 bases from J, leaving 9 bases between. CDR3 DNA (partial): TGCAGTGCTAGTCAGGGAAGCTCCTACAATGAG. This encodes CSASQGSSYNE. The whole CDR3 sequence is CSASQGSSYNEQFF.

This clone was recorded many times. The read halts 3 residues ahead of the CDR3 end, with the missing end drawn from the germline J gene. J is TRBJ1-1 and V is TRBV29-1; D is possibly TRBD1 (5 bases). The CDR3 length is 12 residues. Germline loops: CDR1 SQVTM, CDR2 ANQGSEA. V was cut by 3 bases and J by 5 bases, with 10 bases left in between. The sequenced CDR3 bases are TGCAGCGTTGACAGGGTGGGGACTGAA. Its translation: CSVDRVGTE. The full-length CDR3 reads as CSVDRVGTEAFF.

The sample holds many counts of this clone. The read ends 3 residues shy of where the CDR3 ends; the end is completed using the germline J gene. The gene calls are TRBV7-2 and TRBJ2-3, with TRBD2 matching over 7 bases. V dropped 5 bases and J dropped 2; count of bases not matched to a gene: 7. The length of the CDR3 is 15 residues. Per the germline V gene, CDR1 is SGHTA and CDR2 is FQGNSA. CDR3 residues: CASSPTGTNTDTQYF. The CDR3 DNA, read in part, is TGTGCCAGCAGCCCAACCGGGACTAACACAGATACG.

With respect to this clone: The read ends 3 residues before the CDR3 terminus; that terminus is restored from the germline J gene. The chain joins TRBV20-1 to TRBJ2-7, with TRBD2 identical over 8 bases. The V gene's germline CDR1 is DFQATT and CDR2 SNEGSKA (reference sequence). The CDR3 is made up of 14 amino acids. V gave up 2 bases and J gave up 6 bases; unmatched junction bases: 9. CDR3: CSARLAGGFPEQYF. The sequenced part of the CDR3 DNA is TGCAGTGCTAGATTGGCGGGAGGATTCCCCGAG.

This clone was recorded many times. At one end, the junction sequence differs from germline, possibly due to a read error. The sequenced fragment ends 3 residues before the CDR3 boundary, so the rest is inferred from the germline J gene. The genes are TRBV4-1 and TRBJ2-7; 8 bases are a match to TRBD1. Germline CDR1 is MGHRA and CDR2 is YSYEKL. The CDR3 runs to 15 residues. This CDR3 reads CASSRGTGVSHEQYF. CDR3 DNA, as far as it was read: TGCGCCAGCAGCCGGGGGACAGGAGTCTCCCACGAG.

This clone was found many times. The CDR3 end falls 3 residues outside the read, so it is completed with the germline J gene. This chain links TRBV20-1 with TRBJ2-1; TRBD2 aligns across 9 bases. This CDR3 is 14 amino acids long. With V trimmed by 4 bases and J by 6 bases, 7 bases remained unmatched. Germline V lookup: CDR1 DFQATT, CDR2 SNEGSKA (reference sequence). The CDR3 protein is CSATRSSGINEQFF. Incomplete CDR3 DNA: TGCAGTGCTACCCGGTCTAGCGGGATCAATGAG.

Of note for this clone: The read comes to an end 3 residues before the CDR3 does, leaving the germline J gene to fill in the end. The rearrangement links TRBV19 to TRBJ1-3; 7 bases align to TRBD1. V lost 10 bases, J lost 2 bases, and 2 bases stayed unmatched. The CDR3 runs to 12 residues. Germline assignment: CDR1 LNHDA and CDR2 SQIVND (reference sequence). CDR3 protein: CATGTAGNTIYF. The sequenced CDR3 bases are TGTGCCACCGGGACAGCTGGAAACACC. Looking up the rest from reference TRBV19 and TRBJ1-3 gives the full variable domain: DGGITQSPKYLFRKEGQNVTLSCEQNLNHDAMYWYRQDPGQGLRLIYYSQIVNDFQKGDIAEGYSVSREKKESFPLTVTSAQKNPTAFYLCATGTAGNTIYFGEGSWLTVV.

The sample holds many counts of this clone. The read finishes 3 residues shy of the CDR3 end, and the germline J gene is used to complete it. The rearrangement links TRBV19 to TRBJ2-2, with D possibly matching TRBD2 (5 bases). The V gene lost 1 base and the J gene lost 2 bases, with 11 bases spanning the gap. Germline V gives CDR1 LNHDA, CDR2 SQIVND (reference sequence). The CDR3 is made up of 16 amino acids. The sequenced part of the CDR3 DNA is TGTGCCAGTAGTATAGCTGGGCGGGTCAACACCGGGGAG. It translates to CASSIAGRVNTGE. Given in full, the CDR3 is CASSIAGRVNTGELFF.

Notes on this clone: The read ends 3 residues before the CDR3 terminus; that terminus is restored from the germline J gene. This chain joins TRBV5-1 and TRBJ2-1; 9 nucleotides line up with TRBD2. CDR3 length equals 16 residues. Germline CDR1 is SGHRS and CDR2 is YFSETQ. Trimming removed 0 bases from V and 8 bases from J; junction bases left unmatched: 9. CDR3 loop: CASSLVRTSEIYEQFF. Incomplete CDR3 DNA: TGCGCCAGCAGCTTGGTGCGGACTAGCGAAATCTATGAG.